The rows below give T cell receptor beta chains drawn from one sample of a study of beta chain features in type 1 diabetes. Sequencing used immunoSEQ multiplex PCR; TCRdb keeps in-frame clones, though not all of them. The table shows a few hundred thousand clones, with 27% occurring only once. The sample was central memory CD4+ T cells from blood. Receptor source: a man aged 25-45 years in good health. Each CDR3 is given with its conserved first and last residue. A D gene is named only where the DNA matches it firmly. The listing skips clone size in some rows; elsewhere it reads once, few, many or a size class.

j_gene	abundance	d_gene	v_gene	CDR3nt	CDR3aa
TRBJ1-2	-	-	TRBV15	TGTGCCACCAGCAGCCGGATCGGGGATGGCTACACCTTC	CATSSRIGDGYTF
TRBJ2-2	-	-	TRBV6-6	TGTGCCAGCAGTCCCCGGGGGACAAGGAACACCGGGGAGCTGTTTTTT	CASSPRGTRNTGELFF
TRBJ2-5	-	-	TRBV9	TGTGCCAGCAGCGCCGTTCCTCAAGGAATAGAGACCCAGTACTTC	CASSAVPQGIETQYF
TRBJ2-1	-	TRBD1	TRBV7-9	TGTGCCAGCAGCCAAAGTGGGGACAGGAACAATGAGCAGTTCTTC	CASSQSGDRNNEQFF
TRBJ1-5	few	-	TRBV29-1	TGCAGCGTTGCCAAGGACCGTAATCAGCCCCAGCATTTT	CSVAKDRNQPQHF
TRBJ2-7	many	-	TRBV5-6	TGTGCCAGCAGCTTGGCCGGGTCGTCGAGCTCCTACGAGCAGTACTTC	CASSLAGSSSSYEQYF
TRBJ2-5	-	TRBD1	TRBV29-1	TGCAGCGTTGAGCTTCCGACAGGGAACCTCATGGAGACCCAGTACTTC	CSVELPTGNLMETQYF
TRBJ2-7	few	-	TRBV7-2	TGTGCCAGCAGCTTAGCACCCTACGAGCAGTACTTC	CASSLAPYEQYF
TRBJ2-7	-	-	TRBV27	TGTGCCAGCAGTTTCTCAGTCAGCTCCTACGAGCAGTACTTC	CASSFSVSSYEQYF
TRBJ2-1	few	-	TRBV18	TGTGCCAGCTCACCACGGGTCCGGGACGAGCCCAATGAGCAGTTCTTC	CASSPRVRDEPNEQFF
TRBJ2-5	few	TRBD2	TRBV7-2	TGTGCCAGCACCGGACTAGCGGGGCAACAAGAGACCCAGTACTTC	CASTGLAGQQETQYF
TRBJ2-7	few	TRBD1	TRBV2	TGTGCCAGCAGTACCCAGGGACAGGGCTACGAGCAGTACTTC	CASSTQGQGYEQYF
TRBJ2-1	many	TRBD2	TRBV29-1	TGCAGCGTTGATCACGGGAGGAGGGATGAGCAGTTCTTC	CSVDHGRRDEQFF
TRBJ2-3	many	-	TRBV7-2	TGTGCCAGCAGCGGGGCCACAGATACGCAGTATTTT	CASSGATDTQYF
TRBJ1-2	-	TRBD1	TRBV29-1	TGCAGCCCTTCCAGGACAGGGGATAATGGCTACACCTTC	CSPSRTGDNGYTF
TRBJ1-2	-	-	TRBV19	TGTGCCAGTACCGATGGGGTAGCTCATGGCTACACCTTC	CASTDGVAHGYTF
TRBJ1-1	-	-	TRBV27	TGTGCCAGCAGCCAGGGGCCGTGGTACACTGAAGCTTTCTTT	CASSQGPWYTEAFF
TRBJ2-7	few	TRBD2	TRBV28	TGTGCCAGCAGTTTGTTCGGGACTAGCGGATCCTACGAGCAGTACTTC	CASSLFGTSGSYEQYF
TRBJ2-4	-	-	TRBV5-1	TGCGCCAGCAGCGGAACAGAACTCACCGCCTTAGCCAAAAACATTCAGTACTTC	CASSGTELTALAKNIQYF
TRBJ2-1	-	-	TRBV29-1	TGCAGCGAAGGGACTGGCTCCTACAATGAGCAGTTCTTC	CSEGTGSYNEQFF
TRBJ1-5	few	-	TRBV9	TGTGCCAGCAGCGTAGACAGCGGGAATCAGCCCCAGCATTTT	CASSVDSGNQPQHF
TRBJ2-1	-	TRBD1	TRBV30	TGTGCCTGGAGGGTAGACAGGGGGTGGAATGAGCAGTTCTTC	CAWRVDRGWNEQFF
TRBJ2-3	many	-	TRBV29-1	TGCAGCTCGTGGGGAGCGGCCGGCACAGATACGCAGTATTTT	CSSWGAAGTDTQYF
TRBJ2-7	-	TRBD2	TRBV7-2	TGTGCCAGCAGCTCCCTAGCGGGGAACTACGAGCAGTACTTC	CASSSLAGNYEQYF
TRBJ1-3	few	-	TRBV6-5	TGTGCCAGCAGCGTGCGGCAGCCTGGAAACACCATATATTTT	CASSVRQPGNTIYF
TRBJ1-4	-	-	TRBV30	TGTGCCTGGAGTGGGGGTCAGTATGAAAAACTGTTTTTT	CAWSGGQYEKLFF
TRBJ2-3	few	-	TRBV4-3	TGCGCCAGCAGCCAGACAGGCACAGATACGCAGTATTTT	CASSQTGTDTQYF
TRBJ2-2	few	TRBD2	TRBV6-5	TGTGCCAGCAGAAGACTAGCGGCTAACACCGGGGAGCTGTTTTTT	CASRRLAANTGELFF
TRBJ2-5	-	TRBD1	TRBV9	TGTGCCAGCAGCCGGGACAGGGGTAAGGAGACCCAGTACTTC	CASSRDRGKETQYF
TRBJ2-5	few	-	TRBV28	TGTGCCAGCAGTTTCGGGCGGTATGAGACCCAGTACTTC	CASSFGRYETQYF